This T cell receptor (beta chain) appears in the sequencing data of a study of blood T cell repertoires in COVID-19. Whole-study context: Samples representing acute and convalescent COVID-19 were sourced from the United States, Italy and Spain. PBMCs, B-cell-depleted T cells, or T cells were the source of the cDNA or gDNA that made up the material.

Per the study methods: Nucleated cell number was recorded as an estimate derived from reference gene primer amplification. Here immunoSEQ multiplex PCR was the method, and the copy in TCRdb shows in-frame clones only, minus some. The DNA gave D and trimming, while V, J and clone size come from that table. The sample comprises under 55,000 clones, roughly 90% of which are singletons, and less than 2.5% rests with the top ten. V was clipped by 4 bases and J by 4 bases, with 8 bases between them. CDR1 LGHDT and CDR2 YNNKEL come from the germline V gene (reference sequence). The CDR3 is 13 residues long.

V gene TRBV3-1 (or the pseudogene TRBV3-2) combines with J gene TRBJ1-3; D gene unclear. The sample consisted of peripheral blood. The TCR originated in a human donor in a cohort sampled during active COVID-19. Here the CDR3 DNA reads TGTGCCAGCAGCCCCATTTCCGGAAACACCATATATTTT. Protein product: CASSPISGNTIYF.